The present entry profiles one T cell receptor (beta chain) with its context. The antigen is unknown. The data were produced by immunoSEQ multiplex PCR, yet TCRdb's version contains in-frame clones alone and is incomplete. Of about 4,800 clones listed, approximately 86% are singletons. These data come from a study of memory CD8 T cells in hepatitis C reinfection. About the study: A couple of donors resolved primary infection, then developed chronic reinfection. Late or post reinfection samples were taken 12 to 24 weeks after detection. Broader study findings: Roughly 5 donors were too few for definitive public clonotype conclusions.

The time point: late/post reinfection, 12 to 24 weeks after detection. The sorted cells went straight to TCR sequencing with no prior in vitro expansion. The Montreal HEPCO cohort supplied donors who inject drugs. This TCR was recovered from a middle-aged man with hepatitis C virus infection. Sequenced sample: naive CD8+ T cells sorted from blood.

The CDR3 DNA is TGTGCCAGCAGCACTGGGAAGGGGACTGAAGCTTTCTTT. The encoded protein is CASSTGKGTEAFF. The chain is built from TRBV7-6 and TRBJ1-1; D possibly corresponds to TRBD1 (5 bases). The CDR3 consists of 13 residues. Looked up from germline, CDR1 is SGHVS and CDR2 is FNYEAQ. Trimming left V 5 bases short and J 5 bases short, with 12 bases between.